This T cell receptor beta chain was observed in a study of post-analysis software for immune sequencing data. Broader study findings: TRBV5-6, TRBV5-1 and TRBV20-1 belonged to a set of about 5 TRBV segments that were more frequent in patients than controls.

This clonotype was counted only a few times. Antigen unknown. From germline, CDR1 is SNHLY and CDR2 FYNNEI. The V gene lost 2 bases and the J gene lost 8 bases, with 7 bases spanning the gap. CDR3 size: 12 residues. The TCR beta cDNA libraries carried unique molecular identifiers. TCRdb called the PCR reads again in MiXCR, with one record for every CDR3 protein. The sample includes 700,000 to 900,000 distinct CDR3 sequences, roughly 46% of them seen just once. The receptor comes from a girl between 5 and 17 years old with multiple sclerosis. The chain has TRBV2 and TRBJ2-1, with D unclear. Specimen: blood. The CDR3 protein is CASSERAYEQFF. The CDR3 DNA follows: TGTGCCAGCAGTGAAAGAGCATATGAGCAGTTCTTC.